Following are 30 T cell receptor beta chains from one sample sequenced in a study of blood T cell repertoires in COVID-19. Only in-frame clones appear in the TCRdb table, and some are missing; sequencing was by immunoSEQ multiplex PCR. The sample lists approximately 40,000 clones, approximately 86% seen once, with over 20% in the top ten. Specimen: peripheral blood. The origin of the receptors is a man aged 60-69 years with acute or convalescent COVID-19.

CDR3 protein: CASSEDGGGEQYV. The CDR3 nucleotides are TGTGCCAGCAGTGAGGACGGTGGGGGGGAGCAGTACGTC. V gene TRBV2 combines with J gene TRBJ2-7; possibly TRBD2 for D (6 bases). The CDR3 is made up of 13 amino acids. Germline V gene data show CDR1 as SNHLY and CDR2 as FYNNEI. V was shortened by 3 bases and J by 7 bases, with 13 bases between the two germline ends.

The genes are TRBV6-2 or TRBV6-3 and TRBJ2-1; 15 bases are shared with TRBD2. With 5 bases clipped from V and 8 bases from J, the junction kept 7 bases outside the gene matches. The length of the CDR3 is 16 residues. Germline CDR1 is MNHEY and CDR2 is SVGEGT. This CDR3 is CASSRRGLAGGDEQFF. CDR3 bases: TGTGCCAGCAGTAGGAGGGGACTAGCGGGGGGCGATGAGCAGTTCTTC.

This chain uses TRBV28 with TRBJ2-7; 12 bases align to TRBD2. This CDR3 region has 16 residues. V lost 4 bases to trimming and J lost 4 bases; unmatched junction nucleotides: 8. CDR1 MDHEN and CDR2 SYDVKM come from the germline V gene. CDR3 residues: CASSSQLAGGPYEQYF. DNA for the CDR3: TGTGCCAGCAGTTCCCAACTAGCGGGAGGACCTTACGAGCAGTACTTC.

The J gene is TRBJ1-1, the V gene TRBV4-3, with 7 bases matching TRBD1. Germline V gene sequence: CDR1 LGHNA, CDR2 YSLEER. J was trimmed by 1 base and V by 4 bases; bases with no gene match: 3. The CDR3 sequence is 14 residues long. CDR3 DNA sequence: TGCGCCAGCAGCCCCCGACAGGGGAACACTGAAGCTTTCTTT. It is translated as CASSPRQGNTEAFF.

V and J are TRBV6-6 and TRBJ2-2; TRBD2 aligns across 10 bases. Trimming took 6 bases from V and 7 from J; bases not matched to a gene: 23. Per germline, CDR1 MNHNY and CDR2 SVGAGI (reference sequence). The CDR3 is 20 amino acids. The CDR3 DNA is TGTGCCAGCAGCAACCGGGCCCCTAGCGGGAGCCCCACGGGGGTCGGGGAGCTGTTTTTT. Protein product: CASSNRAPSGSPTGVGELFF.

This clone was found once. The V and J genes are TRBV3-1 (or the pseudogene TRBV3-2) and TRBJ2-6; D perhaps matches TRBD1 (6 bases). Germline-derived CDR1 and CDR2 are LGHDT and YNNKEL (reference sequence). The CDR3 consists of 15 residues. Trimming removed 7 bases from V and 0 bases from J, with 10 bases in between. CDR3 residues: CASNKQGSGANVLTF. Written as DNA, the CDR3 is TGTGCCAGCAACAAACAGGGCTCTGGGGCCAACGTCCTGACTTTC.

The chain has TRBV7-9 and TRBJ2-7, with TRBD2 identical over 10 bases. Losses at the gene ends were 5 bases for V and 2 bases for J; bases not matched to a gene: 6. CDR3 length equals 15 residues. Germline assignment: CDR1 SEHNR and CDR2 FQNEAQ (reference sequence). CDR3 bases: TGTGCCAGCAGCCCCGGACTAGCGGCCGCCTACGAGCAGTACTTC. Amino acids: CASSPGLAAAYEQYF.

The chain links TRBV7-9 to TRBJ2-7, with 8 bases that match TRBD1. V shed 4 bases and J 6 bases; nucleotides not matched to a gene: 11. Germline lookup yields CDR1 SEHNR and CDR2 FQNEAQ (reference sequence). The CDR3 has 15 residues. The CDR3 protein is CASSSQGARGSEQYF. CDR3 DNA: TGTGCCAGCAGCTCCCAGGGGGCCAGGGGAAGCGAGCAGTACTTC.

The chain uses TRBV5-4 and TRBJ1-2, with 10 positions matching TRBD1. The ends lost 4 bases at V and 8 bases at J; junction bases unmatched: 11. The length of the CDR3 is 15 residues. Germline loops: CDR1 SGHNT, CDR2 YYREEE (reference sequence). This chain's CDR3 is CASSLQSRTGGGYTF. The CDR3 region has the DNA TGTGCCAGCAGCCTCCAATCCCGGACAGGGGGAGGCTACACCTTC.

In DNA form, the CDR3 reads TGTGCCAGTAGCGCACCGGGACTAGCGGGAGGTAGTGAGCAGTTCTTC. This encodes CASSAPGLAGGSEQFF. This chain links TRBV19 with TRBJ2-1; 15 nucleotides align to TRBD2. Trimming cost V 6 bases and J 9 bases; bases outside gene matches: 9. Germline lookup yields CDR1 LNHDA and CDR2 SQIVND (reference sequence). The CDR3 is made up of 16 amino acids.

This chain links TRBV28 with TRBJ1-1; 7 bases are shared with TRBD1. The CDR3 consists of 14 residues. Per germline, CDR1 MDHEN and CDR2 SYDVKM. V lost 4 bases, J lost 7 bases, and 9 bases stayed unmatched. CDR3 protein: CASSSYRGKGEAFF. DNA of the CDR3: TGTGCCAGCAGTTCCTACAGGGGCAAAGGTGAAGCTTTCTTT. The full variable domain, completed using reference TRBV28 and TRBJ1-1, is DVKVTQSSRYLVKRTGEKVFLECVQDMDHENMFWYRQDPGLGLRLIYFSYDVKMKEKGDIPEGYSVSREKKERFSLILESASTNQTSMYLCASSSYRGKGEAFFGQGTRLTVV.

The V call is TRBV9, the J call TRBJ2-3, with TRBD2 identical over 7 bases. This CDR3 is built from 14 residues. Losses at the gene ends were 4 bases for V and 4 bases for J; bases not matched to a gene: 6. Germline loops: CDR1 SGDLS, CDR2 YYNGEE. DNA of the CDR3: TGTGCCAGCAGCTCATTTCGGGGGGCAGATACGCAGTATTTT. It is translated as CASSSFRGADTQYF.

The rearrangement uses TRBV7-2 and TRBJ1-6; 7 bases line up with TRBD1. Unmatched junction bases numbered 12, after V lost 5 bases and J lost 11 bases. The CDR3 is made up of 15 amino acids. Germline assignment: CDR1 SGHTA and CDR2 FQGNSA. The CDR3 loop reads CASSRHQGGGAPLHF. The CDR3, as DNA: TGTGCCAGCAGCCGGCACCAGGGGGGAGGCGCACCCCTCCACTTT.

The CDR3 sequence is CASSRSPSGETQYF. In DNA form, the CDR3 reads TGTGCCAGCAGCCGTAGCCCTAGCGGAGAGACCCAGTACTTC. This chain connects TRBV9 to TRBJ2-5; 7 bases line up with TRBD2. Germline CDR1 and CDR2: SGDLS and YYNGEE. CDR3 length equals 14 residues. Unmatched junction bases numbered 7, after V lost 4 bases and J lost 4 bases.

The chain uses TRBV5-6 and TRBJ1-3, with D possibly being TRBD1 (6 bases). The V and J ends lost 1 base and 1 base respectively, with 9 bases between them. Germline V CDR1 and CDR2: SGHDT, YYEEEE. This CDR3 has 15 amino acids. The CDR3 sequence: CASSLKGGSGNTIYF. The CDR3 DNA follows: TGTGCCAGCAGCTTGAAGGGGGGGTCTGGAAACACCATATATTTT.

This chain connects TRBV5-1 to TRBJ2-6; no clear D gene. Trimming removed 4 bases at V and 3 bases at J, with 8 bases between. CDR1 and CDR2 (germline): SGHRS, YFSETQ. This CDR3 has 14 amino acids. The CDR3 is CASSPSFGANVLTF. In DNA form, the CDR3 reads TGCGCCAGCAGCCCGAGCTTTGGGGCCAACGTCCTGACTTTC.

The chain uses TRBV24-1 and TRBJ1-2, with TRBD1 as a possible D gene (5 bases). V lost 2 bases to trimming and J lost 8 bases, with 14 bases between them. Germline V CDR1 and CDR2: KGHDR, SFDVKD. CDR3 length: 14 amino acids. The CDR3 sequence: CATSDSARVGGYTF. Here the CDR3 DNA reads TGTGCCACCAGTGATTCGGCCAGGGTAGGAGGCTACACCTTC.

The rearrangement uses TRBV5-4 and TRBJ2-7; TRBD2 aligns across 7 bases. V trimming: 0 bases; J trimming: 5 bases; junction bases outside the gene matches: 5. This CDR3 has 14 residues. The V gene's germline CDR1 is SGHNT and CDR2 YYREEE (reference sequence). CDR3 protein: CASSLDGRSHEQYF. CDR3 DNA sequence: TGTGCCAGCAGCTTGGACGGGAGGTCCCACGAGCAGTACTTC.

Concerning this clone: This specimen includes other DNA sequences encoding the same CDR3. The chain joins TRBV24-1 to TRBJ1-5, with D unresolved. The V gene lost 3 bases and the J gene lost 4 bases, with 3 bases spanning the gap. In germline, CDR1 is KGHDR, CDR2 SFDVKD. CDR3 length: 12 residues. The DNA of the CDR3 is TGTGCCACCAGTGATCCAAATCAGCCCCAGCATTTT. Residues: CATSDPNQPQHF.

The genes are TRBV4-2 and TRBJ2-1; no clear D. V lost 4 bases and J 4 bases, leaving 11 bases between the germline ends. Germline CDR1 LGHNA, CDR2 YNFKEQ. The CDR3 contains 14 residues. The CDR3 nucleotides read TGTGCCAGCAGCCCGGCGACGGGTTACAATGAGCAGTTCTTC. Translation gives CASSPATGYNEQFF.

The CDR3 sequence is CATSATGSREKLFF. CDR3 sequence (DNA): TGTGCCACCAGTGCTACAGGGTCACGAGAAAAACTGTTTTTT. The chain has TRBV24-1 and TRBJ1-4; TRBD1 is a possible D gene (6 bases). V lost 5 bases, J lost 8 bases, and 14 bases lay in between. CDR1 is KGHDR, CDR2 SFDVKD, per germline. CDR3 length: 14 amino acids.

The chain links TRBV28 to TRBJ2-7; 12 positions agree with TRBD2. Trimming took 7 bases from V and 4 from J; bases not matched to a gene: 8. Germline CDR1 is MDHEN and CDR2 is SYDVKM. CDR3 size: 15 residues. The CDR3 DNA is TGTGCCAGCATTAAGACCGGGACTAGCGGGTACGAGCAGTACTTC. Amino acids: CASIKTGTSGYEQYF.

V and J are TRBV5-4 and TRBJ2-3; D remains unclear. The CDR3 runs to 14 residues. The V end lost 5 bases, the J end lost 2 bases, and 12 bases lay between the germline ends. CDR1 SGHNT and CDR2 YYREEE come from the germline V gene (reference sequence). The CDR3 DNA follows: TGTGCCAGCAGTACTTATTCCGACACAGATACGCAGTATTTT. It translates to CASSTYSDTDTQYF.

V usage is TRBV7-8 and J usage is TRBJ1-2, with 7 bases lining up with TRBD1. Germline-derived CDR1 and CDR2 are SGHVS and FQNEAQ. This CDR3 is built from 15 residues. After removal of 4 bases from V and 4 bases from J, the junction contained 9 bases not matched to a gene. The CDR3 loop reads CASSYKRAGGYGYTF. The DNA of the CDR3 is TGTGCCAGCAGCTACAAAAGGGCAGGGGGCTATGGCTACACCTTC.

The chain links TRBV18 to TRBJ2-1; TRBD2 aligns across 10 bases. V lost 5 bases and J lost 2; bases outside the gene matches: 6. The CDR3 spans 16 residues. Germline V gene sequence: CDR1 KGHSH, CDR2 LQKENI. CDR3 DNA sequence: TGTGCCAGCTCATTGTCAGGACTAGCGGCCTACAATGAGCAGTTCTTC. Protein: CASSLSGLAAYNEQFF.

This chain connects TRBV9 to TRBJ2-2, with 7 bases fitting TRBD2. Germline loops: CDR1 SGDLS, CDR2 YYNGEE. J was trimmed by 0 bases and V by 4 bases; bases with no gene match: 15. The CDR3 loop spans 19 amino acids. The CDR3 region is CASSPLPFPGGANTGELFF. The CDR3 nucleotides read TGTGCCAGCAGCCCCCTACCCTTCCCGGGAGGAGCGAACACCGGGGAGCTGTTTTTT.

The rearrangement uses TRBV6-5 and TRBJ1-2; 10 nucleotides match TRBD1. Germline values: CDR1 MNHEY, CDR2 SVGAGI. This CDR3 is built from 14 residues. The junction had 4 bases not matched to a gene; V was cut back by 2 bases and J by 7 bases. The CDR3 DNA is TGTGCCAGCAGTTACCGACAGGGGGCGCCTGGCTACACCTTC. Amino acid sequence: CASSYRQGAPGYTF.

The rearrangement uses TRBV5-6 and TRBJ1-5, with no clear D. This CDR3 is 12 amino acids long. V shed 2 bases and J shed 7 bases, with 7 bases lying between them. Germline V lookup: CDR1 SGHDT, CDR2 YYEEEE. CDR3 DNA: TGTGCCAGCAGCTTTTGGAGGCAGCCCCAGCATTTT. This codes for CASSFWRQPQHF.

The chain's CDR3 is CATSDGRGAGNQPQHF. The DNA for the CDR3 is TGTGCCACCAGTGATGGGCGGGGCGCGGGCAATCAGCCCCAGCATTTT. The V and J genes are TRBV24-1 and TRBJ1-5; weak D call: TRBD1 (5 bases). Germline CDR1 KGHDR, CDR2 SFDVKD. V shed 3 bases and J shed 2 bases, with 13 bases lying between them. The CDR3 runs 16 residues.

This chain connects TRBV12-3 or TRBV12-4 to TRBJ1-2; D perhaps matches TRBD1 (5 bases). The germline V and J ends were trimmed by 7 bases and 3 bases, with 12 bases remaining between them. The CDR3 sequence is 13 residues long. This CDR3 reads CASTAQGYYGYTF. DNA of the CDR3: TGTGCCAGCACCGCCCAGGGCTACTATGGCTACACCTTC.